This is a list of T cell receptor beta chains from one sample in a study of cytomegalovirus exposure and HLA in healthy donors. The method was immunoSEQ multiplex PCR; TCRdb's version includes in-frame clones alone and lacks a portion of them. The profile shows about 64,000 clones, about 85% of them singletons. Sequenced input: PBMCs. The receptors were gathered from a female donor in good health and CMV-seronegative. Each CDR3 is given with its conserved first and last residue. A D gene is named only where the DNA matches it firmly. For some rows the clone size is stated as once, few or many, or as a class when expanded; others skip it.

>-|TRBJ2-1|TRBD1|TRBV7-2
CASSLQGDEQFF
TGTGCCAGCAGCTTGCAGGGGGATGAGCAGTTCTTC
>-|TRBJ2-7|TRBD1|TRBV13
CASSLKVVQGVGEQYF
TGTGCCAGCAGCTTAAAGGTCGTCCAGGGGGTGGGCGAGCAGTACTTC
>once|TRBJ1-2|TRBD1|TRBV6-5
CASSYDRGSNYGYTF
TGTGCCAGCAGTTACGACAGGGGGTCTAACTATGGCTACACCTTC
>-|TRBJ2-7|TRBD1|TRBV7-2
CASSWGTGGSYEQYF
TGTGCCAGCAGCTGGGGGACAGGAGGCTCCTACGAGCAGTACTTC
>few|TRBJ2-7|-|TRBV6-1
CASSEFQGSHSYEQYF
TGTGCCAGCAGTGAATTTCAGGGGTCCCACTCCTACGAGCAGTACTTC
>-|TRBJ2-1|-|TRBV4-1
CASSQDGRGSNEQFF
TGCGCCAGCAGCCAAGATGGCCGAGGAAGCAATGAGCAGTTCTTC
>-|TRBJ2-7|TRBD2|TRBV6-1
CASSVTTTSGEQYF
TGTGCCAGCAGTGTCACAACTACTAGCGGCGAGCAGTACTTC
>-|TRBJ2-7|-|TRBV21-1
CASSQDTYEQYF
TGTGCCAGCAGCCAGGACACCTACGAGCAGTACTTC
>-|TRBJ2-4|TRBD2|TRBV4-1
CASSQEGLAGVGNIQYF
TGCGCCAGCAGCCAAGAAGGACTAGCGGGAGTGGGGAACATTCAGTACTTC
>-|TRBJ1-5|-|TRBV6-6
CASSNSGRGTNQPQHF
TGTGCCAGCTCCAACTCTGGAAGGGGGACCAATCAGCCCCAGCATTTT
>-|TRBJ2-4|-|TRBV29-1
CSVDWDGRDGQNIQYF
TGCAGCGTTGATTGGGATGGGCGGGATGGTCAAAACATTCAGTACTTC
>-|TRBJ2-7|TRBD2|TRBV5-1
CATSAGGGYEQYF
TGCGCCACCTCAGCGGGGGGGGGCTACGAGCAGTACTTC
>-|TRBJ2-7|-|TRBV28
CASSPQIRSYEQYF
TGTGCCAGCAGTCCGCAAATAAGGAGCTACGAGCAGTACTTC
>-|TRBJ2-3|-|TRBV7-6
CASSVHSRDTQYF
TGTGCCAGCAGCGTCCATAGCCGCGATACGCAGTATTTT
>-|TRBJ2-7|-|TRBV6-5
CASTRRAGLAYEQYF
TGTGCCAGCACCCGCCGGGCAGGGCTGGCCTACGAGCAGTACTTC
>-|TRBJ2-7|-|TRBV5-1
CASSQDRRAYEQYF
TGCGCCAGCAGCCAAGACAGGAGAGCCTACGAGCAGTACTTC
>-|TRBJ2-7|-|TRBV7-9
CASSLDGHLYYEQYF
TGTGCCAGCAGCTTAGATGGGCACCTCTACTACGAGCAGTACTTC
>-|TRBJ2-7|-|TRBV7-9
CASSLALGATVYEQYF
TGTGCCAGCAGCTTAGCGCTAGGGGCCACCGTCTACGAGCAGTACTTC
>-|TRBJ1-1|TRBD1|TRBV7-9
CASSLGDRANTEAFF
TGTGCCAGCAGCTTAGGGGACAGGGCGAACACTGAAGCTTTCTTT
>-|TRBJ2-7|TRBD1|TRBV4-2
CASSQTGTGAYEQYF
TGTGCCAGCAGCCAAACCGGGACAGGGGCCTACGAGCAGTACTTC
>-|TRBJ2-7|TRBD1|TRBV9
CASSPTGTGIYEQYF
TGTGCCAGCAGCCCGACCGGGACAGGGATCTACGAGCAGTACTTC
>-|TRBJ1-1|TRBD1|TRBV28
CASSSGQGHTEAFF
TGTGCCAGCAGTTCGGGACAGGGTCACACTGAAGCTTTCTTT
>-|TRBJ1-4|TRBD1|TRBV30
CAWSPTGGAGNEKLFF
TGTGCCTGGAGTCCGACAGGGGGCGCGGGTAATGAAAAACTGTTTTTT
>-|TRBJ2-7|TRBD2|TRBV5-5
CASSLFAGGSYEQYF
TGTGCCAGCAGTCTCTTTGCGGGAGGCTCCTACGAGCAGTACTTC
>-|TRBJ1-3|-|TRBV5-4
CASSQDIGWNTIYF
TGTGCCAGCAGTCAGGACATCGGATGGAACACCATATATTTT
>-|TRBJ1-1|-|TRBV4-3
CASSQDTGTLNTEAFF
TGCGCCAGCAGCCAAGACACGGGTACCCTGAACACTGAAGCTTTCTTT
>-|TRBJ2-3|TRBD2|TRBV15
CATSSGLAGDTDTQYF
TGTGCCACCAGCAGCGGTTTGGCGGGGGACACAGATACGCAGTATTTT
>few|TRBJ2-5|-|TRBV2
CASSEAKEGHREETQYF
TGTGCCAGCAGTGAAGCTAAAGAAGGCCACAGAGAAGAGACCCAGTACTTC
>-|TRBJ1-3|-|TRBV7-9
CASSLANSGNTIYF
TGTGCCAGCAGCTTAGCTAATTCTGGAAACACCATATATTTT
>-|TRBJ1-1|-|TRBV6-4
CASSEQGNTEAFF
TGTGCCAGCAGTGAACAGGGGAACACTGAAGCTTTCTTT
>-|TRBJ1-2|TRBD1|TRBV2
CASSRTGTGGYTF
TGTGCCAGCAGCCGGACAGGGACGGGCGGCTACACCTTC